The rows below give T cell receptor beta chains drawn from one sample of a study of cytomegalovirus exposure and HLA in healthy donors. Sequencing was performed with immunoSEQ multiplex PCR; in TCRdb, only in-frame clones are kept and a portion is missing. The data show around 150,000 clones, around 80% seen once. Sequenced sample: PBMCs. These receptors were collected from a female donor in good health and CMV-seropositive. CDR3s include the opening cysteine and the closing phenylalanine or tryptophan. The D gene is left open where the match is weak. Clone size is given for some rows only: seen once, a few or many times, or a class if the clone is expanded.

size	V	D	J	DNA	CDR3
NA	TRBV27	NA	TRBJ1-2	TGTGCCAGCAGTTTAGAGCGGGGGGCCAACTATGGCTACACCTTC	CASSLERGANYGYTF
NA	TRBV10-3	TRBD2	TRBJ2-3	TGTGCCATCAGACTCGGACTAGCGGCTAGCACAGATACGCAGTATTTT	CAIRLGLAASTDTQYF
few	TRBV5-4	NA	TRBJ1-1	TGTGCCAGCAGCTTTCATTCGGGGATGAACACTGAAGCTTTCTTT	CASSFHSGMNTEAFF
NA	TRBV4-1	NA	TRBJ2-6	TGCGCCAGCAGCCAAGTACAGGAGGGCTCTGGGGCCAACGTCCTGACTTTC	CASSQVQEGSGANVLTF
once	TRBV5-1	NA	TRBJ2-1	TGCGCCAGCAGCAAGATCACGGGACAACCCTACAATGAGCAGTTCTTC	CASSKITGQPYNEQFF
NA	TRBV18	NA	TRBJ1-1	TGTGCCAGCTCACTACAGACGGTAAACGCTGAAGCTTTCTTT	CASSLQTVNAEAFF
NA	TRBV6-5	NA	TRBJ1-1	TGTGCCAGCGGACACCTGAACACTGAAGCTTTCTTT	CASGHLNTEAFF
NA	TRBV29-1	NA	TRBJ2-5	TGCAGCGTTGAGGACAGCGGAGAGACCCAGTACTTC	CSVEDSGETQYF
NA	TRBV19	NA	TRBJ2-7	TGTGCCAGTAGTATGAATCGGGGGGCCTCCTACGAGCAGTACTTC	CASSMNRGASYEQYF
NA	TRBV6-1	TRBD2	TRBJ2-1	TGTGCCAGCACCGAAGGGATAGCGGGAGTCGATGAGCAGTTCTTC	CASTEGIAGVDEQFF
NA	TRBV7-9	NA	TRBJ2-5	TGTGCCAGCAGCTCTACGGGTTTTGGAGAGACCCAGTACTTC	CASSSTGFGETQYF
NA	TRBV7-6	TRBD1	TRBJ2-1	TGTGCCAGCAGCCCCCTGGACAGGGGCCGTTACAATGAGCAGTTCTTC	CASSPLDRGRYNEQFF
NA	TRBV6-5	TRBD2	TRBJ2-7	TGTGCCAGCACCACCGGGGGGACCTCCTCCTACGAGCAGTACTTC	CASTTGGTSSYEQYF
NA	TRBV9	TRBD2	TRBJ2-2	TGTGCCAGCAGCGCCGCCGGGACTAGCGGAAACACCGGGGAGCTGTTTTTT	CASSAAGTSGNTGELFF
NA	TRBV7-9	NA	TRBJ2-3	TGTGCCAGCAGCTTAGGTGTCGACAGTTCTAGCACAGATACGCAGTATTTT	CASSLGVDSSSTDTQYF
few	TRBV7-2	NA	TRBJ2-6	TGTGCCAGCAGCGGAGGGACCAACGTCCTGACTTTC	CASSGGTNVLTF
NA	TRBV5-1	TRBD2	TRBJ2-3	TGCGCCAGCAGCTTGGGACATAGCGGGGGATCGACAGATACGCAGTATTTT	CASSLGHSGGSTDTQYF
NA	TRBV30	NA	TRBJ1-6	TGTGCCTGGAGTGCCCTCCAGGGATCTTGGCCTAATTCACCCCTCCACTTT	CAWSALQGSWPNSPLHF
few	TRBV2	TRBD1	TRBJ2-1	TGTGCCAGCAGTGACCGCCGACAGGGCGATGAGCAGTTCTTC	CASSDRRQGDEQFF
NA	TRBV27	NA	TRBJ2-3	TGTGCCAGCAGTCTATGGTCAGGGAAGAACACAGATACGCAGTATTTT	CASSLWSGKNTDTQYF
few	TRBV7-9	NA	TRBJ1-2	TGTGCCAGCAGCTTAGCTCGCGGGGCCTCTGGCTACACCTTC	CASSLARGASGYTF
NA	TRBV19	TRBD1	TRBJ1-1	TGTGCCAGTAGTATAGTGGGCGGACAGGGTAGCGTCACTGAAGCTTTCTTT	CASSIVGGQGSVTEAFF
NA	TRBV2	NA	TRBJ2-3	TGTGCCAGCAATAAGGAGATCACAGATACGCAGTATTTT	CASNKEITDTQYF
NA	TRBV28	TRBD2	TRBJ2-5	TGTGCCAGCAGCCCGGGGGGGCGGTTGGAGACCCAGTACTTC	CASSPGGRLETQYF
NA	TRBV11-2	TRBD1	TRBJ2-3	TGTGCCAGCAGCCCCCCGGACAGGACAGATACGCAGTATTTT	CASSPPDRTDTQYF
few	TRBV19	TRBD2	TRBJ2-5	TGTGCCAGTAGTACCTCTAGCGGGGGATATAAAGAGACCCAGTACTTC	CASSTSSGGYKETQYF
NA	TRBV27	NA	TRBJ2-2	TGTGCCAGCTCACCCCAGGCCTCCGGGGAGCTGTTTTTT	CASSPQASGELFF
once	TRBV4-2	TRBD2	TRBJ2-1	TGTGCCAGCAGCCAAGTGACTAGCGGGCGAAGCTCCTACAATGAGCAGTTCTTC	CASSQVTSGRSSYNEQFF
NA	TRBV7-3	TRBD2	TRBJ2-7	TGTGCCAGCAGCTTGACTAGCGGGTCTTACGAGCAGTACTTC	CASSLTSGSYEQYF
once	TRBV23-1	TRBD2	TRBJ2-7	TGCGCCAGCAGTCAATGGGGGACTAGCGGGGGCCACCTCGGAGGGGCTTACGAGCAGTACTTC	CASSQWGTSGGHLGGAYEQYF
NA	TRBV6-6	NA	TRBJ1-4	TGTGCCAGCAGTTTAACCGGGACAAGGGGTAATGAAAAACTGTTTTTT	CASSLTGTRGNEKLFF
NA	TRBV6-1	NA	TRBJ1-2	TGTGCCAGCAGAGAAAGCGGTAACTATGGCTACACCTTC	CASRESGNYGYTF
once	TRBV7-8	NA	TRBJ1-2	TGTGCCAGCAGCTTAGAGGAGGGAGCTAACTATGGCTACACCTTC	CASSLEEGANYGYTF
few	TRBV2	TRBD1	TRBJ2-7	TGTGCCAGCACCGGACAGGGCTACGAGCAGTACTTC	CASTGQGYEQYF
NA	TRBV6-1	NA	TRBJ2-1	TGTGCCAGCCATGCGAGATCCTACAATGAGCAGTTCTTC	CASHARSYNEQFF
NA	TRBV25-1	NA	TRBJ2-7	TGTGCCAGCAGTTCTCGGGACAGCGGGTCCTACGAGCAGTACTTC	CASSSRDSGSYEQYF
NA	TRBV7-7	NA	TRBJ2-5	TGTGCCAGCAGCTGGACAGAAAAAGAGACCCAGTACTTC	CASSWTEKETQYF
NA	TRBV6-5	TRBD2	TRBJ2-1	TGTGCCACCCTGGGACTAGCCAGCTCCTACAATGAGCAGTTCTTC	CATLGLASSYNEQFF
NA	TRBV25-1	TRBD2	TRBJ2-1	TGTGCCAGCAGTGAACCCGGACTAGCTCACCTCAATGAGCAGTTCTTC	CASSEPGLAHLNEQFF
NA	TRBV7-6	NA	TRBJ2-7	TGTGCCAGCAGCTTAGAAGGGGGATCATACGAGCAGTACTTC	CASSLEGGSYEQYF
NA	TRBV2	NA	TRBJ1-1	TGTGCCAGCAGCCCACGGGATTTCATGAACACTGAAGCTTTCTTT	CASSPRDFMNTEAFF
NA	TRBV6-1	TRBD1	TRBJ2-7	TGTGCCAGCATTGGGACAGGGGATGGATACTTC	CASIGTGDGYF
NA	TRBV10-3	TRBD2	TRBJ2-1	TGTGCCATCAGTGAGATCGAGCGGGGGGACGATGAGCAGTTCTTC	CAISEIERGDDEQFF
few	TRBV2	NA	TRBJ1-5	TGTGCCAGCAGCGAGCAACGGAATCAGCCCCAGCATTTT	CASSEQRNQPQHF
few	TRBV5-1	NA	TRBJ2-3	TGCGCCAGTAAACCGGACAGTACTAGCACAGATACGCAGTATTTT	CASKPDSTSTDTQYF
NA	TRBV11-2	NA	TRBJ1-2	TGTGCCAGCAGCCCAGGGGTCGGCTACACCTTC	CASSPGVGYTF
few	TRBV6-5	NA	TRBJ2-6	TGTGCCAGTTCAGGGGATTCTGGGGCCAACGTCCTGACTTTC	CASSGDSGANVLTF
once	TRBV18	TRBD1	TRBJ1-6	TGTGCCAGCTCACTTGACAGGGCTGGGTCACCCCTCCACTTT	CASSLDRAGSPLHF
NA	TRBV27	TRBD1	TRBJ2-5	TGTGCCAGCAGCCAGACAGGGGAGGAGGAGACCCAGTACTTC	CASSQTGEEETQYF
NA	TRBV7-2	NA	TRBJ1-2	TGTGCCAGCAGCTTAGCAAGGGGATCTAACTATGGCTACACCTTC	CASSLARGSNYGYTF
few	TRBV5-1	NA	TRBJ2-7	TGCGCCAGCGGCCAGGGTGCCTACGAGCAGTACTTC	CASGQGAYEQYF
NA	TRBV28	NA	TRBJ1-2	TGTGCCAGCAGTCCCCAGACTAACTATGGCTACACCTTC	CASSPQTNYGYTF